The present TCR beta chain was sequenced within a study of regulatory T cells in long-lasting Graves disease. For the study at large: Persistent cases took antithyroid drugs over 5 years and stayed TSH receptor antibody positive.

V shed 2 bases and J shed 4 bases, with 17 bases lying between them. CDR3 length: 16 amino acids. From germline, CDR1 is MNHEY and CDR2 SVGAGI. Points from the study as a whole: TRBV28, TRBJ1-2 and TRBJ2-5 were favored in persistent disease. More public clonotypes were shared by persistent patients (around 2,800) than by new patients (more than 950).

Described time point: persistent/refractory GD, antithyroid drugs over 5 years with positive TRAb. The TCR library was made from RNA that had been extracted from PBMCs in TRIzol. The authors drew about 9 milliliters of peripheral blood into EDTA tubes. Arm-PCR of CDR3 regions with iRepertoire HTBI primers generated TCR beta libraries. TCRdb used MiXCR to reprocess the multiplex PCR reads, holding one entry per CDR3 protein. Found here are roughly 700,000 distinct CDR3 sequences, about 30% of them singletons; the top ten hold 40% to 55%. Comment on this clonotype: Its antigen is unidentified.

This chain uses TRBV6-5 with TRBJ1-2, with a tentative D call TRBD1 (6 bases). The material sequenced was peripheral blood mononuclear cells (PBMCs), taken when the disease was refractory, from a patient treated with antithyroid drugs. This clonotype originated in a female donor with Graves disease. The CDR3: CASSYGDDRSFYGYTF. CDR3 DNA: TGTGCCAGCAGTTACGGAGACGACAGGAGCTTCTATGGCTACACCTTC.